This passage covers 3 T cell receptor beta chains from one sample sequenced in a study of CD8 T cells in Susac syndrome (dated by TCRdb to the late 2010s). Receptor amplification or capture employed the immunoSEQ multiplex PCR assay. RNA was extracted with the RNeasy kit and 0.5 to 1 ug was reverse transcribed using random hexamers. Using fastp at Q25 and MiXCR, TCRdb reprocessed the public reads and kept productive beta chains. When rows share a CDR3 protein, they turn into one entry using the most common DNA and genes. The sample yields roughly 130,000 distinct CDR3 sequences; about 94% were counted once. The ten largest clones capture over 0.1% of the sample. Sequencing was performed on CD4+ T cells from PBMCs. The source is a human donor with multiple sclerosis.

This rearrangement joins TRBV23-1 to TRBJ1-5; a weak D match, TRBD1 (5 bases). TRBV23-1 is an open reading frame, and its role is uncertain. The CDR3 extends over 14 amino acids. Between the trimmed V and J ends, which lost 8 bases and 7 bases, there was a span of 18 bases. CDR3 sequence (DNA): TGCGCCAGCTTCCACTCCGCGGGGCACCAGCCCCAGCATTTT. This encodes CASFHSAGHQPQHF.

The rearrangement links TRBV30 to TRBJ2-5; D is perhaps TRBD2 (5 bases). This CDR3 is built from 14 residues. Trimming left V 3 bases short and J 5 bases short, with 16 bases between. From germline, CDR1 is GTSNPN and CDR2 SVGIG (reference sequence). Here the CDR3 reads CAWREGQILETQYF. The CDR3 DNA sequence: TGTGCCTGGAGAGAGGGTCAGATCCTCGAGACCCAGTACTTC. Using reference TRBV30 and TRBJ2-5 for the parts outside the CDR3, the full variable domain is SQTIHQWPATLVQPVGSPLSLECTVEGTSNPNLYWYRQAAGRGLQLLFYSVGIGQISSEVPQNLSASRPQDRQFILSSKKLLLSDSGFYLCAWREGQILETQYFGPGTRLLVL.

Only one count was recorded for this clonotype. The chain carries TRBV3-1 and TRBJ2-1; 9 bases fit TRBD1. The CDR3 sequence is 14 residues long. With V trimmed by 3 bases and J by 15 bases, 12 bases remained unmatched. Germline lookup yields CDR1 LGHDT and CDR2 YNNKEL (reference sequence). The CDR3 DNA follows: TGTGCCAGCAGCCAGTCCTCCGGGACAGGGAGGGGGTTCTTC. Its translation is CASSQSSGTGRGFF.